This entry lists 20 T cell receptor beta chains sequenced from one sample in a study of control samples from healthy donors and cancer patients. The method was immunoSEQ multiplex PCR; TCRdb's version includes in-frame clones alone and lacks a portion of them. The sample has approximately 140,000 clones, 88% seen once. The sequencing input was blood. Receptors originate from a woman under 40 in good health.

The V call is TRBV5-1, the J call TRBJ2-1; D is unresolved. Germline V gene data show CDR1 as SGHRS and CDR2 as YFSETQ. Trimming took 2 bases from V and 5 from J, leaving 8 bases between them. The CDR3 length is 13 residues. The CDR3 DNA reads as TGCGCCAGCAGCTTTTCTAGGGACAATGAGCAGTTCTTC. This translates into CASSFSRDNEQFF.

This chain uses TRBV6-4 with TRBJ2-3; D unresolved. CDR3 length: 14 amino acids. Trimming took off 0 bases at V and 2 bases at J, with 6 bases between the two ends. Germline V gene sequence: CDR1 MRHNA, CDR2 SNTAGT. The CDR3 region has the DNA TGTGCCAGCAGTGACTCAGGAAACACAGATACGCAGTATTTT. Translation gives CASSDSGNTDTQYF.

The CDR3, as DNA: TGTGCCAGCAGCTTGAGTCTACTATACCCCGGGGAGCTGTTTTTT. Translated, it gives CASSLSLLYPGELFF. The rearrangement links TRBV5-6 to TRBJ2-2, with no clear D. This CDR3 is built from 15 residues. From germline, CDR1 is SGHDT and CDR2 YYEEEE. V lost 1 base and J 6 bases, leaving 13 bases between the germline ends.

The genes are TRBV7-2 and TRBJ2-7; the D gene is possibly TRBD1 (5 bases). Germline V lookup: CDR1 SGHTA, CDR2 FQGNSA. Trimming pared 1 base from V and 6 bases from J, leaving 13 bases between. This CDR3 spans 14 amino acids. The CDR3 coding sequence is TGTGCCAGCAGCTTAGAGGGGCTATACTCCGAGCAGTACTTC. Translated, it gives CASSLEGLYSEQYF.

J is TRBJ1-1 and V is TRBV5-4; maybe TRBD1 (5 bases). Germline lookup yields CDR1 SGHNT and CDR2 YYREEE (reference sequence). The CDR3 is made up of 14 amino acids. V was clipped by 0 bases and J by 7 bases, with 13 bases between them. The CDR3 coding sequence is TGTGCCAGCAGCTTGGAACGGGTGAGGGGTGAAGCTTTCTTT. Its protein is CASSLERVRGEAFF.

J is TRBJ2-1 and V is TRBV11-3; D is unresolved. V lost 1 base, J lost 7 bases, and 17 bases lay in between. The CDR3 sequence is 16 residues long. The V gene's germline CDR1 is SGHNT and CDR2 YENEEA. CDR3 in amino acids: CASSLGSPNPWNEQFF. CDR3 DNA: TGTGCCAGCAGCTTAGGTTCGCCAAACCCTTGGAATGAGCAGTTCTTC.

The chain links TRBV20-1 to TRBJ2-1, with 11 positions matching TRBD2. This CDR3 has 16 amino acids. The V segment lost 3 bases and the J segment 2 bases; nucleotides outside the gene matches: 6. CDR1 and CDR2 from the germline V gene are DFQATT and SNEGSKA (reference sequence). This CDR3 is CSASTSGGGTYNEQFF. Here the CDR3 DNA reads TGCAGTGCTAGTACTAGCGGGGGAGGGACCTACAATGAGCAGTTCTTC.

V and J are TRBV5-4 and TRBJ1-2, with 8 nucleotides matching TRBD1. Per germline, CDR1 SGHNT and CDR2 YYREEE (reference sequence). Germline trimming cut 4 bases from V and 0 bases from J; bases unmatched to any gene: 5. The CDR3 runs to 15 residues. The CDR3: CASSIGQGANYGYTF. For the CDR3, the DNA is TGTGCCAGCAGCATAGGACAGGGTGCTAACTATGGCTACACCTTC. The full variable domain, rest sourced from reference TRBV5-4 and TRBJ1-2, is ETGVTQSPTHLIKTRGQQVTLRCSSQSGHNTVSWYQQALGQGPQFIFQYYREEENGRGNFPPRFSGLQFPNYSSELNVNALELDDSALYLCASSIGQGANYGYTFGSGTRLTVV.

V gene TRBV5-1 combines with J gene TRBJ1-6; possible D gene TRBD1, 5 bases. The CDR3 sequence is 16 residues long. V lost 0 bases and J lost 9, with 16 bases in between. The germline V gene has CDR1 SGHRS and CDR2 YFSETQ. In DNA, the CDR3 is TGCGCCAGCAGCTTGGGAGGGGCCGGGAAGCTTTCACCCCTCCACTTT. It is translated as CASSLGGAGKLSPLHF.

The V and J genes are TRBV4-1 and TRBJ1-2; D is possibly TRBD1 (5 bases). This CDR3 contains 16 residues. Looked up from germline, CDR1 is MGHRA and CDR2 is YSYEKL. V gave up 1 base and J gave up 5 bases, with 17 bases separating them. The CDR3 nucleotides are TGCGCCAGCAGCCAAGGAAGCGAGTGGGGGTTATATGGCTACACCTTC. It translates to CASSQGSEWGLYGYTF.

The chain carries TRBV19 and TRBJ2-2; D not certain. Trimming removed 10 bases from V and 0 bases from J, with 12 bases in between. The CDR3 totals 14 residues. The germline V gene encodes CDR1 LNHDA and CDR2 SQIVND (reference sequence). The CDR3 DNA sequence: TGTGCCACCGCGGCGGACGCGAACACCGGGGAGCTGTTTTTT. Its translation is CATAADANTGELFF.

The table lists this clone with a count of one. The DNA of the CDR3 is TGTGCCAGCAGCCCCGGGTGGGCCCAGGGCACTGAAGCTTTCTTT. Residues: CASSPGWAQGTEAFF. V is TRBV11-2 and J is TRBJ1-1; TRBD1 might be the D (5 bases). Germline V lookup: CDR1 SGHAT, CDR2 FQNNGV. There are 15 residues in the CDR3. Trimming left V 5 bases short and J 4 bases short, with 17 bases between.

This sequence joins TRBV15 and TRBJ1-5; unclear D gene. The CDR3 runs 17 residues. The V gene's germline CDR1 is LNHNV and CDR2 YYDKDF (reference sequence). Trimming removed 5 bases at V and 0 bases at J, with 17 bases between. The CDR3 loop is CATSPNDAGYSNQPQHF. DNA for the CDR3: TGTGCCACCAGCCCGAACGACGCAGGCTATAGCAATCAGCCCCAGCATTTT.

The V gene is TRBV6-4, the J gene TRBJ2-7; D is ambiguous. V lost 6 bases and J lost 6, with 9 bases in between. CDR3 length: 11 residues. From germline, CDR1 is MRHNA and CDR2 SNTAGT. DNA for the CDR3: TGTGCCAGCAGAGGTCTCGCCGAGCAGTACTTC. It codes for CASRGLAEQYF.

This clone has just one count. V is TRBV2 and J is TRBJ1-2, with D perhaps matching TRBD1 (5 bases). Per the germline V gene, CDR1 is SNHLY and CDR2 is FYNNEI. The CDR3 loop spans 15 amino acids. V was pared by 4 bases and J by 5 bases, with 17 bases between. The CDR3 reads CASSGWDRRPYGYTF. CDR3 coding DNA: TGTGCCAGCAGTGGATGGGACCGGAGACCATATGGCTACACCTTC.

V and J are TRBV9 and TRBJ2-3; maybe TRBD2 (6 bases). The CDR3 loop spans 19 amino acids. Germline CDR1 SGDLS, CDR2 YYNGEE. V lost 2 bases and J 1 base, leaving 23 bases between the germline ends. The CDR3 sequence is CASSVRDSGHSWGTDTQYF. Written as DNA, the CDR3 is TGTGCCAGCAGCGTGAGGGATAGCGGACACTCATGGGGCACAGATACGCAGTATTTT.

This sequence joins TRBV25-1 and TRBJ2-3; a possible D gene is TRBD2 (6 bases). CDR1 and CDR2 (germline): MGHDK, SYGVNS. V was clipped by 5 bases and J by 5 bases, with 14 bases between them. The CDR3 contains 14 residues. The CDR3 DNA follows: TGTGCCAGCAGTCACGGAGGGCCGGTAGATACGCAGTATTTT. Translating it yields CASSHGGPVDTQYF.

This CDR3 is CASSLGTSGYNEQFF. The CDR3 bases are TGTGCCAGCAGCTTGGGGACTAGCGGGTACAATGAGCAGTTCTTC. The chain combines TRBV7-2 with TRBJ2-1; TRBD2 agrees at 12 bases. The V gene's germline CDR1 is SGHTA and CDR2 FQGNSA. With 3 bases clipped from V and 4 bases from J, the junction kept 1 base outside the gene matches. This CDR3 is 15 amino acids long.

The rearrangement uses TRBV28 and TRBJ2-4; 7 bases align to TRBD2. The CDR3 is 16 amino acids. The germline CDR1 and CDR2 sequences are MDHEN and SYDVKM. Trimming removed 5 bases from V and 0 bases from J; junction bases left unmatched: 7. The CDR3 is CASSRISGGAKNIQYF. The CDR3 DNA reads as TGTGCCAGCAGTCGGATTTCGGGGGGAGCCAAAAACATTCAGTACTTC.

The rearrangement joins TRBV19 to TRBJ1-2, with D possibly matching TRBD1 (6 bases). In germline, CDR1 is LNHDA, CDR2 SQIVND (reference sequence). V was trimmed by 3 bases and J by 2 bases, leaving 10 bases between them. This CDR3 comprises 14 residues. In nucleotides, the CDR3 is TGTGCCAGTAGTATGAAGGACAGCAACTATGGCTACACCTTC. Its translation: CASSMKDSNYGYTF.